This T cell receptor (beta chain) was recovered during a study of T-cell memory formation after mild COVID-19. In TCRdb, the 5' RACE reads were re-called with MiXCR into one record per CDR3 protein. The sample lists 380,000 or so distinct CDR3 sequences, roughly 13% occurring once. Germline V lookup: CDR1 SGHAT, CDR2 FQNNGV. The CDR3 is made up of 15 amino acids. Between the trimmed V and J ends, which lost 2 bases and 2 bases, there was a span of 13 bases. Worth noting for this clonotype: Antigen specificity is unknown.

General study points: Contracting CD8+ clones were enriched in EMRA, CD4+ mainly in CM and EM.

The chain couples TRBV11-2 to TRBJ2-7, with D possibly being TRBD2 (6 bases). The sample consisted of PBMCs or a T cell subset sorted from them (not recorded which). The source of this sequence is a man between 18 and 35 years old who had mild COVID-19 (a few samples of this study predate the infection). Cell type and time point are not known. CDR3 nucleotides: TGTGCCAGCAGCTTATCGCGGGGATCGACCTACGAGCAGTACGTC. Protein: CASSLSRGSTYEQYV.